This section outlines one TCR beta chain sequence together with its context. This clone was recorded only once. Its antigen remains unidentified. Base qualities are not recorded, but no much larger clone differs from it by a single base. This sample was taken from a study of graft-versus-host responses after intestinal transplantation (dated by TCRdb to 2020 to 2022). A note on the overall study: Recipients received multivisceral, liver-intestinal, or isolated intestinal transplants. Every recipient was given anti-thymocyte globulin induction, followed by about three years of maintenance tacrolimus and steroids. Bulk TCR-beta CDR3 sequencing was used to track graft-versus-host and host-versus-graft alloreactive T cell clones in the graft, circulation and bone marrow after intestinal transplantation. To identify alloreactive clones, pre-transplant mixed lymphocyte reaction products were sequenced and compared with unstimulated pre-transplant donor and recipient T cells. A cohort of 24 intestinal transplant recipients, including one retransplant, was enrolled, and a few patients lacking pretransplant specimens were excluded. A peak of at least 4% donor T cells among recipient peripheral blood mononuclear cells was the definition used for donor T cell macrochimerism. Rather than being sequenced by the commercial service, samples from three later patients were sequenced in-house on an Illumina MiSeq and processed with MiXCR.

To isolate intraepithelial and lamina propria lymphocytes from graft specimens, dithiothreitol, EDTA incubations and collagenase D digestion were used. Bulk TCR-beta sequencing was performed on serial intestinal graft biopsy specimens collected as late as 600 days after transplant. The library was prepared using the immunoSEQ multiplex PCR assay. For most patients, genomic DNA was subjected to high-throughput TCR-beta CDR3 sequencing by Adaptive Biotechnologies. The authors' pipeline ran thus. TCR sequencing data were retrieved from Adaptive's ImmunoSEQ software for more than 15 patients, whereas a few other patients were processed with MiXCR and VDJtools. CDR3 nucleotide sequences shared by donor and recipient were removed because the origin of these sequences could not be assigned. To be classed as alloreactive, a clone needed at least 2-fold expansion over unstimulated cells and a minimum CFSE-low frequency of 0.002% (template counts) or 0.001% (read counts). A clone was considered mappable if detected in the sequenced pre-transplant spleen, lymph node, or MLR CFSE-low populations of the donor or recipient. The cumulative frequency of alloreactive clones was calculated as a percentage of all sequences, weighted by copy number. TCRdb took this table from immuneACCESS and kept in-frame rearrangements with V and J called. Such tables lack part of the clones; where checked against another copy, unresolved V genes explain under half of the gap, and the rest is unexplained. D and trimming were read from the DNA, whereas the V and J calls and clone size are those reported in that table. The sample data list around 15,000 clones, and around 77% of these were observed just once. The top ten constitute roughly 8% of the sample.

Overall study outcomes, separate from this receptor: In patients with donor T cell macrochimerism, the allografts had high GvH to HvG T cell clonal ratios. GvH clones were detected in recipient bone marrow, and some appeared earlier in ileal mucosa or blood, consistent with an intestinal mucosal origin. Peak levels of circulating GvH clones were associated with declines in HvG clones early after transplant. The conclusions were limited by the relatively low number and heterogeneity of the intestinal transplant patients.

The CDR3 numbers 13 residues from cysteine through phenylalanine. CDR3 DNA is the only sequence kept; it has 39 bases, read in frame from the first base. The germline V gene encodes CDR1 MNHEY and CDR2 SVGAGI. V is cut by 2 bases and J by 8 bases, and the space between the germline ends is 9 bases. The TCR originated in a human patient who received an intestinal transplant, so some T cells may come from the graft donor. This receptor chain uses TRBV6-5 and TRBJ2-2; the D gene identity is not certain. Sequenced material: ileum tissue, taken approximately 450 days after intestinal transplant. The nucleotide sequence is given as TGTGCCAGCAGTTACCGGTCGACGGGGGAGCTGTTTTTT. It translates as CASSYRSTGELFF.